This is a list of T cell receptor beta chains from one sample in a study of shared clonotypes between healthy human individuals. Sequencing was performed with immunoSEQ multiplex PCR; in TCRdb, only in-frame clones are kept and a portion is missing. The repertoire includes about 2.5 million clones, 85% to 95% of them detected once, and 0.37% sits in the top ten. Specimen: naive CD4+ T cells from PBMCs. The receptors originated from a man aged 18 to 30 in good health. Some clones in this sample may be carry-over from other donors' samples. Each CDR3 is given without its conserved first and last residue. Fields, in order: J gene, clone size, V gene, CDR3 protein. Clone size is stated in some rows and not others, as once, few, many or a class when expanded.

j_call: TRBJ2-1
clone_size: .
v_call: TRBV5-1
cdr3_aa: ASMDSSSYNEQF

j_call: TRBJ1-1
clone_size: few
v_call: TRBV2
cdr3_aa: ASRASGAPTEAF

j_call: TRBJ2-7
clone_size: .
v_call: TRBV28
cdr3_aa: ASSTGRDRVHEQY

j_call: TRBJ2-2
clone_size: .
v_call: TRBV7-2
cdr3_aa: ASSRQRQAVSGELF

j_call: TRBJ2-7
clone_size: .
v_call: TRBV6-5
cdr3_aa: ASTRGLNDYEQY

j_call: TRBJ1-2
clone_size: once
v_call: TRBV5-8
cdr3_aa: ASSLGGTGGYGYT

j_call: TRBJ1-5
clone_size: .
v_call: TRBV7-9
cdr3_aa: ASSLGTGASNQPQH

j_call: TRBJ2-3
clone_size: .
v_call: TRBV28
cdr3_aa: ASSPRLAGGTMDTQY

j_call: TRBJ1-1
clone_size: .
v_call: TRBV7-8
cdr3_aa: ASSLVSGGTPVWAEAF

j_call: TRBJ2-5
clone_size: .
v_call: TRBV27
cdr3_aa: ASSPTSSAQETQY

j_call: TRBJ1-4
clone_size: .
v_call: TRBV9
cdr3_aa: ASSGGSFREKLF

j_call: .
clone_size: .
v_call: TRBV29-1
cdr3_aa: SVTRTSGGTYEQY

j_call: TRBJ1-2
clone_size: .
v_call: TRBV5-8
cdr3_aa: ASSLVLGRMNSQ

j_call: TRBJ2-1
clone_size: .
v_call: TRBV5-4
cdr3_aa: ASSLGGRSSYNEQF

j_call: TRBJ2-2
clone_size: .
v_call: TRBV28
cdr3_aa: ASSLLGGSSTGELF

j_call: TRBJ1-5
clone_size: .
v_call: TRBV28
cdr3_aa: ASSPQAAYNEPQH

j_call: TRBJ2-2
clone_size: .
v_call: TRBV2
cdr3_aa: ATGQVNTGELF

j_call: TRBJ2-7
clone_size: .
v_call: TRBV5-4
cdr3_aa: ASSMRGLAGNYEQY

j_call: TRBJ1-3
clone_size: .
v_call: TRBV4-1
cdr3_aa: ASSQEPLGNTIY

j_call: TRBJ1-1
clone_size: few
v_call: TRBV28
cdr3_aa: ASSLSVTEAF

j_call: TRBJ1-3
clone_size: .
v_call: TRBV11-1
cdr3_aa: ASSFFPGNTIY

j_call: TRBJ2-1
clone_size: once
v_call: TRBV5-1
cdr3_aa: ASSLSGSAPREQF

j_call: TRBJ2-3
clone_size: .
v_call: TRBV9
cdr3_aa: ASSLITDTQY

j_call: TRBJ1-5
clone_size: .
v_call: TRBV28
cdr3_aa: ASRDSVGQPQH

j_call: TRBJ2-3
clone_size: .
v_call: TRBV5-1
cdr3_aa: ASSLGASGRLDTQY

j_call: TRBJ2-7
clone_size: .
v_call: TRBV2
cdr3_aa: ASSEVSGYEQY

j_call: TRBJ1-1
clone_size: .
v_call: TRBV7-3
cdr3_aa: ASSSRVGAEAF

j_call: TRBJ2-2
clone_size: .
v_call: TRBV11-2
cdr3_aa: ASRVTGGPTGELF

j_call: TRBJ2-7
clone_size: .
v_call: TRBV28
cdr3_aa: ASSGHSGQY

j_call: TRBJ2-7
clone_size: .
v_call: TRBV6-1
cdr3_aa: ASTRTDSYEQY

j_call: TRBJ2-2
clone_size: .
v_call: TRBV6-5
cdr3_aa: ASSYSRAGELF

j_call: TRBJ2-7
clone_size: .
v_call: TRBV5-1
cdr3_aa: ASSLDPGSSYEQY

j_call: TRBJ1-5
clone_size: .
v_call: TRBV5-1
cdr3_aa: ASSLTGDSNQPQH

j_call: TRBJ1-3
clone_size: .
v_call: TRBV7-2
cdr3_aa: ASSLGARTAGNTIY

j_call: TRBJ2-2
clone_size: .
v_call: TRBV28
cdr3_aa: ASTPGGADTGELF

j_call: TRBJ2-1
clone_size: .
v_call: TRBV10-3
cdr3_aa: AISETDRGQF

j_call: TRBJ2-1
clone_size: .
v_call: TRBV6-5
cdr3_aa: ASSYSGLGNEQF

j_call: TRBJ2-7
clone_size: .
v_call: TRBV15
cdr3_aa: ATSATGGFTEQY

j_call: TRBJ1-1
clone_size: .
v_call: TRBV4-1
cdr3_aa: ASSQPGQEGPEAF

j_call: TRBJ1-2
clone_size: .
v_call: TRBV2
cdr3_aa: ASSEALNGYT

j_call: TRBJ2-1
clone_size: .
v_call: TRBV2
cdr3_aa: ASSRLGNEQF

j_call: TRBJ2-1
clone_size: .
v_call: TRBV6-5
cdr3_aa: ASRFIARAYNEQF

j_call: TRBJ1-5
clone_size: .
v_call: TRBV30
cdr3_aa: ACETGSLQH

j_call: TRBJ1-5
clone_size: .
v_call: TRBV6-6
cdr3_aa: ASSIAGTGNQPQH

j_call: TRBJ2-3
clone_size: .
v_call: TRBV6-5
cdr3_aa: ASAYRTSTDTQY

j_call: TRBJ2-5
clone_size: .
v_call: TRBV7-3
cdr3_aa: ASSFGTLETQY